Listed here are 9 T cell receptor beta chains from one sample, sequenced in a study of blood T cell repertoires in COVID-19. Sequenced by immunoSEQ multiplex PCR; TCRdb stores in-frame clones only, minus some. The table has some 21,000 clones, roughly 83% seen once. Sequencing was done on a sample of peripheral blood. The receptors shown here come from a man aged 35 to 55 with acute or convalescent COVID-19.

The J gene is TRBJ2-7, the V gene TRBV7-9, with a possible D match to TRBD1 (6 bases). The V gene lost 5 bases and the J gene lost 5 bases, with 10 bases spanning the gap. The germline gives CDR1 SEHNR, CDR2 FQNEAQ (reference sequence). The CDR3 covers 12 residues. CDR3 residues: CASSRTGNEQYF. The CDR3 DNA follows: TGTGCCAGCAGCCGTACAGGGAACGAGCAGTACTTC.

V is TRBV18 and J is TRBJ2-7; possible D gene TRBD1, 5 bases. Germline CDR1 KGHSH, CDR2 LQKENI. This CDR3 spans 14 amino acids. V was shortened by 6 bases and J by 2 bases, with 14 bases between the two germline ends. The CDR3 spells CASSPPQGTYEQYF. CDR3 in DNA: TGTGCCAGCTCCCCGCCGCAGGGAACCTACGAGCAGTACTTC. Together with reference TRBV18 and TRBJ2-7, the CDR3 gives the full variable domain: NAGVMQNPRHLVRRRGQEARLRCSPMKGHSHVYWYRQLPEEGLKFMVYLQKENIIDESGMPKERFSAEFPKEGPSILRIQQVVRGDSAAYFCASSPPQGTYEQYFGPGTRLTVT.

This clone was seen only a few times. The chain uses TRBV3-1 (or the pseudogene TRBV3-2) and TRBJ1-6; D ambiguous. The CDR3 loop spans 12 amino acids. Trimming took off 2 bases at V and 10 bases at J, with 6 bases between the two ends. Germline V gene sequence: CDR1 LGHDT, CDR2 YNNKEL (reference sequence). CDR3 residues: CASSQRESPLHF. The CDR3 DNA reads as TGTGCCAGCAGCCAACGAGAGTCACCCCTCCACTTT.

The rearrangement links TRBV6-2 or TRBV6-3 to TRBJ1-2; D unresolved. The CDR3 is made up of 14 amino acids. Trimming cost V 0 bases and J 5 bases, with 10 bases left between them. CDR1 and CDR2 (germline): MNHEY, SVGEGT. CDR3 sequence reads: CASSYSSIGYGYTF. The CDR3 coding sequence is TGTGCCAGCAGTTACTCCTCCATCGGGTATGGCTACACCTTC.

The DNA for the CDR3 is TGTGCCTGGACAGACCCGGACAAGGGCTACACCTTC. Amino acid sequence: CAWTDPDKGYTF. The chain employs TRBV30 and TRBJ1-2; tentatively, D is TRBD1 (5 bases). V gave up 4 bases and J gave up 8 bases, with 14 bases separating them. CDR3 length equals 12 residues. Germline V gene data show CDR1 as GTSNPN and CDR2 as SVGIG (reference sequence).

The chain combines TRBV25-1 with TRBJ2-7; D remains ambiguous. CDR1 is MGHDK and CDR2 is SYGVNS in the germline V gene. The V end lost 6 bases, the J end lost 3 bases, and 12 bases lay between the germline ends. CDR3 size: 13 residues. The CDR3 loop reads CASRGWLNYEQYF. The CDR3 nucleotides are TGTGCCAGCAGGGGCTGGCTTAACTACGAGCAGTACTTC.

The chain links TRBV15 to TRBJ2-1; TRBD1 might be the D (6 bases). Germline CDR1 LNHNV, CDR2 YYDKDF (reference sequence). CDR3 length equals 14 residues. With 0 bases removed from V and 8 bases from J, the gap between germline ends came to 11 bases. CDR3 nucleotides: TGTGCCACCAGCAGAGAAGGGGGAATGGATGAGCAGTTCTTC. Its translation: CATSREGGMDEQFF.

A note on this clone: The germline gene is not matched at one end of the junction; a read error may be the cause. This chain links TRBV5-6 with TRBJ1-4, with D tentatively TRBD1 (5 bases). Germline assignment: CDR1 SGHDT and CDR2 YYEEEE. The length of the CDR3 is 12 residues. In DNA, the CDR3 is TGTGCCAGCACAGGACAAGTTGGGCCGTACGTTTTT. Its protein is CASTGQVGPYVF.

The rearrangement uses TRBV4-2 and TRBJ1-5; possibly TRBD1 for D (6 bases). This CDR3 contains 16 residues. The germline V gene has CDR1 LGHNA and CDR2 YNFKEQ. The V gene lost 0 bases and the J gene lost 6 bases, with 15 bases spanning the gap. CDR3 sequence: CASSQEWGGAAQPQHF. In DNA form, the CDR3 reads TGTGCCAGCAGCCAAGAATGGGGGGGGGCGGCTCAGCCCCAGCATTTT.